Listed here are 6 T cell receptor beta chains from one sample, sequenced in a study of shared clonotypes between healthy human individuals. Cells designated naive CD8 were CD45RO-negative and were positively selected for CCR7, with terminally differentiated effector memory CD45RA+ cells excluded. Repertoires were generated with immunoSEQ multiplex PCR, while TCRdb's copy carries only in-frame clones and drops some. The sample lists roughly 2 million clones, approximately 95% occurring once. Sequencing was performed on naive CD8+ T cells sorted from blood. These receptors originate from a man younger than 35 in good health.

The V and J genes are TRBV27 and TRBJ2-1; D assignment may be TRBD1 or TRBD2 (5 bases each). CDR3 size: 14 residues. Germline CDR1 MNHEY, CDR2 SMNVEV (reference sequence). V was pared by 10 bases and J by 9 bases, with 22 bases between. CDR3 amino acids: CATERGEGTSEQFF. For the CDR3, the DNA is TGTGCCACCGAGAGGGGAGAGGGCACGAGTGAGCAGTTCTTC.

The chain employs TRBV15 and TRBJ1-2, with D tentatively TRBD1 (6 bases). V was pared by 7 bases and J by 4 bases, with 13 bases between. Germline assignment: CDR1 LNHNV and CDR2 YYDKDF (reference sequence). The CDR3 loop spans 13 amino acids. The CDR3, as DNA: TGTGCCACCACTGGACAGTTAAGCTATGGCTACACCTTC. It encodes CATTGQLSYGYTF.

The V call is TRBV27, the J call TRBJ2-7; 9 positions match TRBD2. CDR1 is MNHEY, CDR2 SMNVEV, per germline (reference sequence). The V segment lost 5 bases and the J segment 3 bases; nucleotides outside the gene matches: 8. The CDR3 length is 15 residues. The CDR3 sequence is CASSPIAGAGYEQYF. The CDR3 DNA reads TGTGCCAGCAGTCCAATAGCGGGAGCAGGCTACGAGCAGTACTTC.

The chain is built from TRBV28 and TRBJ1-4; 8 bases are a match to TRBD1. Germline CDR1 and CDR2: MDHEN and SYDVKM. The CDR3 length is 16 residues. Unmatched junction bases numbered 12, after V lost 5 bases and J lost 7 bases. The CDR3 nucleotides are TGTGCCAGCAGTCTACCGCAGGGGGCGTCCTTTGAAAAACTGTTTTTT. Translation gives CASSLPQGASFEKLFF.

The V gene is TRBV7-8, the J gene TRBJ2-5; 16 bases match TRBD2. The CDR3 spans 17 residues. J was trimmed by 2 bases and V by 5 bases; bases with no gene match: 5. The germline V gene has CDR1 SGHVS and CDR2 FQNEAQ. Here the CDR3 DNA reads TGTGCCAGCAGCCCGGGGACTAGCGGGAGGGCACAAGAGACCCAGTACTTC. Translated: CASSPGTSGRAQETQYF.

This clone was counted a single time. V is TRBV2 and J is TRBJ2-1, with D unresolved. The CDR3 is made up of 14 amino acids. The germline V gene encodes CDR1 SNHLY and CDR2 FYNNEI. Between the trimmed V and J ends, which lost 3 bases and 7 bases, there was a span of 13 bases. The CDR3 loop is CASSERIKTNEQFF. The CDR3 bases are TGTGCCAGCAGTGAGCGGATAAAAACAAATGAGCAGTTCTTC.